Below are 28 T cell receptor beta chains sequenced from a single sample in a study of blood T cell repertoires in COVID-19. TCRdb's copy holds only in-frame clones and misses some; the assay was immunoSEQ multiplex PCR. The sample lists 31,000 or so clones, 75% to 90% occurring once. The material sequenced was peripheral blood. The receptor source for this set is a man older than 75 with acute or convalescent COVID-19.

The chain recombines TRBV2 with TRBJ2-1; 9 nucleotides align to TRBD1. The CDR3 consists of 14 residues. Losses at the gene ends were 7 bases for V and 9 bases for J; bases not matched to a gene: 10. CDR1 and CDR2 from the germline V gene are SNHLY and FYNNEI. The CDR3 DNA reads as TGTGCCAGCACCCAGGGGACAGGGTACCGTGAGCAGTTCTTC. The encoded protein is CASTQGTGYREQFF.

CDR3 loop: CSVAAGTRGTDTQYF. The CDR3, as DNA: TGCAGCGTTGCCGCCGGGACGCGGGGGACAGATACGCAGTATTTT. The chain is built from TRBV29-1 and TRBJ2-3; 7 positions match TRBD2. The CDR3 is 15 amino acids. After removal of 4 bases from V and 3 bases from J, the junction contained 10 bases not matched to a gene. Germline CDR1 is SQVTM and CDR2 is ANQGSEA.

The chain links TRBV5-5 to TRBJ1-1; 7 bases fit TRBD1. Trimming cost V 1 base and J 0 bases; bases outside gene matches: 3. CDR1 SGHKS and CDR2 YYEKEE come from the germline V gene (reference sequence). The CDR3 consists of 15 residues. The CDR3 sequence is CASSLLDRVNTEAFF. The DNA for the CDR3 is TGTGCCAGCAGCTTGCTCGACAGGGTGAACACTGAAGCTTTCTTT. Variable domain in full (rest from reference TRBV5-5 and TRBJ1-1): DAGVTQSPTHLIKTRGQQVTLRCSPISGHKSVSWYQQVLGQGPQFIFQYYEKEERGRGNFPDRFSARQFPNYSSELNVNALLLGDSALYLCASSLLDRVNTEAFFGQGTRLTVV.

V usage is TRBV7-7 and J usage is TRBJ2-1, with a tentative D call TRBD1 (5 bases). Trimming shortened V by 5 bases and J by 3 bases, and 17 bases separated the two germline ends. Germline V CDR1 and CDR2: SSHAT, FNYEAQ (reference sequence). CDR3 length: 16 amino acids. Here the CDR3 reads CASSRRVFEIYNEQFF. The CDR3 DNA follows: TGTGCCAGCAGCCGCAGGGTATTTGAGATCTACAATGAGCAGTTCTTC. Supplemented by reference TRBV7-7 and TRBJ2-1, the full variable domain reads GAGVSQSPRYKVTKRGQDVTLRCDPISSHATLYWYQQALGQGPEFLTYFNYEAQPDKSGLPSDRFSAERPEGSISTLTIQRTEQRDSAMYRCASSRRVFEIYNEQFFGPGTRLTVL.

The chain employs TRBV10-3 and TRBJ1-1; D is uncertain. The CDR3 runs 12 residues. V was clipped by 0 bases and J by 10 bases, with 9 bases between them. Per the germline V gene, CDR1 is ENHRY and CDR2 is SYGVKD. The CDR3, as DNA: TGTGCCATCAGTGAGTCCGGGGTAGCAGCTTTCTTT. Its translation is CAISESGVAAFF.

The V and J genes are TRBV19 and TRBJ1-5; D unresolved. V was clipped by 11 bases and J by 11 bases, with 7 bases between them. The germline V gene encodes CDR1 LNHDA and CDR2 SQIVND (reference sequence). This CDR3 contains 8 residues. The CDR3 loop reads CAPRTQHF. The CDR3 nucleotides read TGTGCCCCGAGAACCCAGCATTTT.

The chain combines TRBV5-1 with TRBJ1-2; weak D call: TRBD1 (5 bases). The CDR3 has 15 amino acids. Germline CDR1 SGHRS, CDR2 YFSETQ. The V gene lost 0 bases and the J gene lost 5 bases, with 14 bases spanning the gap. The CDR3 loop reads CASSLGQGIMYGYTF. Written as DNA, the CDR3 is TGCGCCAGCAGCTTGGGGCAGGGTATTATGTATGGCTACACCTTC.

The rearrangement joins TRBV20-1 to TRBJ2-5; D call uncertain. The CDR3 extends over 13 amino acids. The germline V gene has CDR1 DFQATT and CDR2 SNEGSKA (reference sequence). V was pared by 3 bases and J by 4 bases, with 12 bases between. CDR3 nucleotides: TGCAGTGCTAGTGGCCTTACGCGAGAGACCCAGTACTTC. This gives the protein CSASGLTRETQYF.

CDR3 protein: CASSLREAEAFF. Here the CDR3 DNA reads TGTGCCAGCAGCTTGAGGGAGGCTGAAGCTTTCTTT. This chain joins TRBV5-5 and TRBJ1-1; D uncertain. This CDR3 comprises 12 residues. V lost 1 base and J 6 bases, leaving 7 bases between the germline ends. The germline gives CDR1 SGHKS, CDR2 YYEKEE (reference sequence).

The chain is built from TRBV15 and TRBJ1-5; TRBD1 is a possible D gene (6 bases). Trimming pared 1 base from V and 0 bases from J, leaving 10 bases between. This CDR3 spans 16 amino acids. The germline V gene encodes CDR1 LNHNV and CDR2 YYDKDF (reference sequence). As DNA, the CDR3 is TGTGCCACCAGCAGAGGGGCAGGGGTTAGCAATCAGCCCCAGCATTTT. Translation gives CATSRGAGVSNQPQHF.

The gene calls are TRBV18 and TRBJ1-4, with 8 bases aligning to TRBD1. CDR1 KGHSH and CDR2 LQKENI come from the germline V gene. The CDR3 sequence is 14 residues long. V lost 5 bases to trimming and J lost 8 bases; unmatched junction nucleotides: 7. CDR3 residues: CASSVTGEGEKLFF. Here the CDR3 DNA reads TGTGCCAGCTCAGTGACAGGGGAGGGCGAAAAACTGTTTTTT.

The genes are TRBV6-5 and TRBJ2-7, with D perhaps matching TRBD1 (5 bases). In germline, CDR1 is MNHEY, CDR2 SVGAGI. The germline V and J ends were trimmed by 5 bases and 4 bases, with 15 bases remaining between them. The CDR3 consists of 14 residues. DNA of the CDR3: TGTGCCAGCAGTCCTGGCCCGGCAGGGTACGAGCAGTACTTC. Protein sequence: CASSPGPAGYEQYF.

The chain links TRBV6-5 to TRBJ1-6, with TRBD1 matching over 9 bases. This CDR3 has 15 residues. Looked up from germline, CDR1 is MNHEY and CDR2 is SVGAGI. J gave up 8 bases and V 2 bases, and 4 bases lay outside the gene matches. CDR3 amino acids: CASSYITGGDSPLHF. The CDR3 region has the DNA TGTGCCAGCAGTTACATTACAGGGGGCGATTCACCCCTCCACTTT.

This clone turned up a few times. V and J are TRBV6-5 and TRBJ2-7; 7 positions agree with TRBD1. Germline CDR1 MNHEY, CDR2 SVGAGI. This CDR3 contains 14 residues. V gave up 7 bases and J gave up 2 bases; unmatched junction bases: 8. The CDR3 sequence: CASTARQGTYEQYF. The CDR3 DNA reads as TGTGCCAGCACCGCGAGACAGGGAACCTACGAGCAGTACTTC.

Here the CDR3 DNA reads TGCGCCAGCAGCCCAGGACAGGCGGCGACCTACGAGCAGTACTTC. It specifies CASSPGQAATYEQYF. V and J are TRBV5-1 and TRBJ2-7, with 7 bases lining up with TRBD1. The germline CDR1 and CDR2 sequences are SGHRS and YFSETQ. CDR3 length equals 15 residues. J lost 2 bases, V lost 4 bases, and 9 bases had no gene match.

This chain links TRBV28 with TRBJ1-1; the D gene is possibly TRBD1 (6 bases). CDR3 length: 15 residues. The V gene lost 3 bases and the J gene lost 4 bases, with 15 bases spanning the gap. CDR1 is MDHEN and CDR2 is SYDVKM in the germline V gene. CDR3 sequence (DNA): TGTGCCAGCAGTTTGACTTCACGGGGGGCCACTGAAGCTTTCTTT. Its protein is CASSLTSRGATEAFF.

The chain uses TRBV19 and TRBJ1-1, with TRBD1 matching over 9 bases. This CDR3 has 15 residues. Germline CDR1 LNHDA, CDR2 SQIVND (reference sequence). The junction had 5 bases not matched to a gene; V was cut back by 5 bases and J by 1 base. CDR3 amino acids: CASSWGQGGNTEAFF. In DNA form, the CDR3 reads TGTGCCAGTAGTTGGGGACAGGGAGGGAACACTGAAGCTTTCTTT. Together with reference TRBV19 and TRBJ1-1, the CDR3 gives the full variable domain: DGGITQSPKYLFRKEGQNVTLSCEQNLNHDAMYWYRQDPGQGLRLIYYSQIVNDFQKGDIAEGYSVSREKKESFPLTVTSAQKNPTAFYLCASSWGQGGNTEAFFGQGTRLTVV.

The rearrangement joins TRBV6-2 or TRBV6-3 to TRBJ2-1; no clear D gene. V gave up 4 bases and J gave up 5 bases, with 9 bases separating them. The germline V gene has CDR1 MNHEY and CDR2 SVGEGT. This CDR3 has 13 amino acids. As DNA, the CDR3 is TGTGCCAGCAGTTCCCTCCAGAACAATGAGCAGTTCTTC. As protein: CASSSLQNNEQFF.

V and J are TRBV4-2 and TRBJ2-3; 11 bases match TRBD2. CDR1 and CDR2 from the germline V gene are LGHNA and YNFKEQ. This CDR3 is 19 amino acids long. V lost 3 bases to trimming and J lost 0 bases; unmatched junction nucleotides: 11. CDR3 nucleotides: TGTGCCAGCAGCCAGCGGCTAGCGGGGGGACTAACTAGCACAGATACGCAGTATTTT. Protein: CASSQRLAGGLTSTDTQYF.

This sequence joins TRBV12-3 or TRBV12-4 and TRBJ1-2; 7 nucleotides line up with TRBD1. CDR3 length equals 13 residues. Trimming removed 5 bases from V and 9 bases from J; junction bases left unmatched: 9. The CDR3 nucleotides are TGTGCCAGCAGTACCACAGGGGCTATGCGCTACACCTTC. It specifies CASSTTGAMRYTF.

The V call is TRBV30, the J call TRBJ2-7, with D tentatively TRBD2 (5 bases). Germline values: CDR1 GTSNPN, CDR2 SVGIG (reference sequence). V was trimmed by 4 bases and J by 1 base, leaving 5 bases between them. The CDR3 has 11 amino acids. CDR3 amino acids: CAWKRSYEQYF. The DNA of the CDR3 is TGTGCCTGGAAGCGGTCCTACGAGCAGTACTTC.

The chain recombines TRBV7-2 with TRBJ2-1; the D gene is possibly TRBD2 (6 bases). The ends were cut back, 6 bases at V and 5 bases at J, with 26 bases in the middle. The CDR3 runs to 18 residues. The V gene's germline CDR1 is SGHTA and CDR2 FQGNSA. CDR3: CASSHFGGVGRAHNEQFF. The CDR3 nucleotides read TGTGCCAGCAGTCACTTTGGCGGGGTGGGACGGGCACACAATGAGCAGTTCTTC. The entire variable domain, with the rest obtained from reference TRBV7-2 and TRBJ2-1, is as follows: GAGVSQSPSNKVTEKGKDVELRCDPISGHTALYWYRQSLGQGLEFLIYFQGNSAPDKSGLPSDRFSAERTGGSVSTLTIQRTQQEDSAVYLCASSHFGGVGRAHNEQFFGPGTRLTVL.

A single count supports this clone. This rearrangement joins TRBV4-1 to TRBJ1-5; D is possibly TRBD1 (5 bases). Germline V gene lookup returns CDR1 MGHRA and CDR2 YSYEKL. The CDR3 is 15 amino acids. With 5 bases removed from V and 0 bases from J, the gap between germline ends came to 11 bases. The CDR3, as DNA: TGCGCCAGCAGCTTGACAGAGTATAGCAATCAGCCCCAGCATTTT. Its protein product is CASSLTEYSNQPQHF.

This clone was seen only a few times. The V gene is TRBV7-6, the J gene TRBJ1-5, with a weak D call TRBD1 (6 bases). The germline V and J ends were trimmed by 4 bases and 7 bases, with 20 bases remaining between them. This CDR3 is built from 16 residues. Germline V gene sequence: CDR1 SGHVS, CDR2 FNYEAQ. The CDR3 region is CASSYYSGARKQPQHF. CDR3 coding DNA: TGTGCCAGCAGCTATTATTCAGGGGCAAGGAAGCAGCCCCAGCATTTT.

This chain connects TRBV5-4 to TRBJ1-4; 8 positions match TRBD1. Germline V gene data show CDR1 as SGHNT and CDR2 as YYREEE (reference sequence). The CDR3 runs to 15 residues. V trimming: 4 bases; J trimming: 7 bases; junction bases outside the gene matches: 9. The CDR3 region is CASSPVQGASEKLFF. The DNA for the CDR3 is TGTGCCAGCAGCCCTGTGCAGGGGGCCTCTGAAAAACTGTTTTTT.

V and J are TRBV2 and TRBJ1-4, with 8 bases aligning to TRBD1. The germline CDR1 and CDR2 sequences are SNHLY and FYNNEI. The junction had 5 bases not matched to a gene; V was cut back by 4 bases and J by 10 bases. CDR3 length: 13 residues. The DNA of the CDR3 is TGTGCCAGCAGTGGAAGTACAGGGGGAAAACTGTTTTTT. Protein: CASSGSTGGKLFF.

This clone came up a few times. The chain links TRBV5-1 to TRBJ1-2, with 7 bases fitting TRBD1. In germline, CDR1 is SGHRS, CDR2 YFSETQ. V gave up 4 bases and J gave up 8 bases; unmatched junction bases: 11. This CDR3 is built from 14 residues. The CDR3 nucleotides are TGCGCCAGCAGCCCCGGACAGGTGTACGAAGGCTACACCTTC. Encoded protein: CASSPGQVYEGYTF.

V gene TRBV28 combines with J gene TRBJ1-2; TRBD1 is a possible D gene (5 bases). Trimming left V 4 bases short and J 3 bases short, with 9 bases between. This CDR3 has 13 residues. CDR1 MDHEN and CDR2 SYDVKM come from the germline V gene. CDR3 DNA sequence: TGTGCCAGCAGTTCGACAGTTTACTATGGCTACACCTTC. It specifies CASSSTVYYGYTF.